These 7 T cell receptor beta chains share one sample of origin, sequenced in a study of CD8 T cells in ankylosing spondylitis. From the 5' RACE reads, TCRdb called clonotypes with MiXCR, one entry per CDR3 protein. The repertoire holds about 130,000 distinct CDR3 sequences, with about 6.7% as singletons. Sequences were obtained from blood, either unsorted or a sorted T cell fraction (not recorded which). These receptors came from a female donor with ankylosing spondylitis or in good health (not recorded which).

This clonotype was counted many times. This rearrangement joins TRBV7-3 to TRBJ2-2; D uncertain. Trimming took off 3 bases at V and 1 base at J, with 9 bases between the two ends. This CDR3 is 15 amino acids long. CDR1 is SGHTA and CDR2 is FQGTGA in the germline V gene. The CDR3 loop is CASSFGRMNTGELFF. The CDR3 DNA follows: TGTGCCAGCAGCTTTGGACGGATGAACACCGGGGAGCTGTTTTTT.

This clonotype was detected ten times or more. CDR3 DNA: TGTGCCAGCAGTTCGGGGGGGCAGCCCCAGCATTTT. Amino acid sequence: CASSSGGQPQHF. This rearrangement joins TRBV28 to TRBJ1-5, with D perhaps TRBD1 (5 bases). V was trimmed by 4 bases and J by 7 bases, leaving 8 bases between them. This CDR3 is built from 12 residues. Looked up from germline, CDR1 is MDHEN and CDR2 is SYDVKM.

With respect to this clonotype: Germline and junction disagree at one end, which may indicate a read error. V is TRBV12-3 or TRBV12-4 and J is TRBJ1-2; no reliable D call. The CDR3 is made up of 12 amino acids. CDR3 nucleotides: TGTGCCAGCAGCTTTCCAGGCGCCGGCTGCACCTTC. Its translation is CASSFPGAGCTF.

This clonotype was seen a handful of times. The chain joins TRBV29-1 to TRBJ2-5; 7 positions match TRBD1. Germline values: CDR1 SQVTM, CDR2 ANQGSEA. CDR3 length: 12 residues. J was trimmed by 4 bases and V by 4 bases; bases with no gene match: 3. The CDR3 sequence: CSVVTGLETQYF. CDR3 bases: TGCAGCGTTGTGACAGGGCTAGAGACCCAGTACTTC.

V and J are TRBV5-1 and TRBJ2-5, with 10 positions matching TRBD1. V shed 7 bases, J shed 4 bases, and the junction held 7 bases outside the gene matches. Germline V CDR1 and CDR2: SGHRS, YFSETQ. This CDR3 is 14 amino acids long. The CDR3 is CASGPGTGAETQYF. The DNA of the CDR3 is TGCGCCAGCGGTCCCGGGACAGGGGCAGAGACCCAGTACTTC. The complete variable domain, with remaining parts taken from reference TRBV5-1 and TRBJ2-5, reads KAGVTQTPRYLIKTRGQQVTLSCSPISGHRSVSWYQQTPGQGLQFLFEYFSETQRNKGNFPGRFSGRQFSNSRSEMNVSTLELGDSALYLCASGPGTGAETQYFGPGTRLLVL.

The table lists this clonotype with many counts. The V gene is TRBV5-1, the J gene TRBJ1-2, with 8 bases that match TRBD1. J lost 5 bases, V lost 0 bases, and 3 bases had no gene match. The germline V gene encodes CDR1 SGHRS and CDR2 YFSETQ. The CDR3 consists of 14 residues. The CDR3 DNA reads as TGCGCCAGCAGCTTGGGACAGGGGAGTTATGGCTACACCTTC. It codes for CASSLGQGSYGYTF.

This clonotype came up many times. The chain uses TRBV12-3 or TRBV12-4 and TRBJ1-2; D ambiguous. With 3 bases removed from V and 2 bases from J, the gap between germline ends came to 13 bases. The length of the CDR3 is 15 residues. This CDR3 reads CASSFLPRGNYGYTF. The CDR3 region has the DNA TGTGCCAGCAGTTTTCTGCCCAGAGGGAACTATGGCTACACCTTC.